This TCR beta chain derives from a study of T cell responses to AZD1222 COVID-19 vaccine. Germline CDR1 reads MNHEY; CDR2 reads SVGAGI. V was clipped by 0 bases and J by 6 bases, with 16 bases between them. There are 16 residues in the CDR3. The assay was immunoSEQ multiplex PCR, and TCRdb's table has in-frame clones only and misses some. Of 100,000 or so clones listed, around 96% are singletons. This receptor was taken from an adult in good health. This chain links TRBV6-5 with TRBJ2-3; tentatively, D is TRBD1 or TRBD2 (6 bases each). The specimen was peripheral blood, collected on day 0 of AZD1222 vaccination. CDR3 bases: TGTGCCAGCAGTTACTCCGGGGGCCCAGTCGGGGATACGCAGTATTTT. Residues: CASSYSGGPVGDTQYF.